This T cell receptor beta chain derives from a study of blood T cell repertoires in COVID-19. Study summary: In each case, the material was cDNA or gDNA derived from T cells, B-cell-depleted T cells, or PBMCs.

Original handling: Estimation of nucleated cell counts relied on the amplification of reference gene primers. Generated by immunoSEQ multiplex PCR, the TCRdb table keeps only in-frame clones and is missing some. From that table come the V and J calls and clone size; the DNA was used to work out D and trimming. The sample records more than 9,500 clones, around 90% being singletons. The CDR3 is 14 residues long. V lost 5 bases and J 0 bases, leaving 10 bases between the germline ends. The V gene's germline CDR1 is MNHEY and CDR2 SVGEGT. Sequences were obtained from peripheral blood. This chain links TRBV6-2 or TRBV6-3 with TRBJ1-2, with D perhaps matching TRBD1 (6 bases). The source of this sequence is a woman aged 55-75 years with active COVID-19. The CDR3 sequence is CASSAGQTNYGYTF. In DNA, the CDR3 is TGTGCCAGCAGTGCCGGACAGACTAACTATGGCTACACCTTC.